Below, one T cell receptor beta chain is given with its context. What it binds is unknown. The data were obtained in a study of cytomegalovirus exposure and HLA in healthy donors. Study findings and constraints: In vitro checks showed that a few CMV-associated chains really do target CMV antigens. Among the sequence variants, a highly shared cluster was likely an artifact of sequencing. There were some public TCRs occurring in many donors, but most TCR sequences were rare. Researchers catalogued roughly 150 TCR beta chains as cytomegalovirus-associated.

In germline, CDR1 is MNHEY, CDR2 SVGAGI. The CDR3 extends over 15 amino acids. Trimming took 0 bases from V and 3 from J, leaving 10 bases between them. The PCR was carried out with 60 Vbeta primers and 13 Jbeta primers. Sequenced by immunoSEQ multiplex PCR; TCRdb stores in-frame clones only, minus some. The table records roughly 120,000 clones, about four fifths of them present only once. The V and J genes are TRBV6-5 and TRBJ2-3; D is uncertain. The sample comprised PBMCs. This TCR derives from a man in his forties or fifties in good health and CMV-seronegative. The CDR3 region is CASSYSKQWTDTQYF. CDR3 DNA: TGTGCCAGCAGTTACTCAAAACAGTGGACAGATACGCAGTATTTT.